Below are 27 T cell receptor beta chains sequenced from a single sample in a study of T-cell reconstitution after alpha-beta-depleted transplantation in children. Preparing the TCRbeta library involved the use of unique molecular identifiers. TCRdb re-called the PCR reads through MiXCR, storing one row per CDR3 protein. The sample holds hundreds of thousands of distinct CDR3 sequences, more than 15% seen once. The input for sequencing was PBMCs, mostly from graft donor cells, taken 360 days after TCRalphabeta/CD19-depleted stem cell transplant. Source of these receptors: a male patient aged 2 to 10 who had a stem cell transplant for acute lymphoblastic leukemia, so the T cells may come from the graft donor.

Only a few counts were recorded for this clonotype. V gene TRBV5-1 combines with J gene TRBJ1-2; a weak D match, TRBD1 (5 bases). The CDR3 has 12 residues. Germline V gene data show CDR1 as SGHRS and CDR2 as YFSETQ. V dropped 5 bases and J dropped 4 bases, with 9 bases sitting between them. CDR3 DNA sequence: TGCGCCAGCAGACCCGACAGCTATGGCTACACCTTC. Protein: CASRPDSYGYTF.

This clonotype was detected a few times. The chain couples TRBV4-3 to TRBJ2-5; tentative D call: TRBD1 (7 bases). CDR3 length: 18 residues. CDR1 and CDR2 (germline): LGHNA, YSLEER. V shed 4 bases and J shed 4 bases, with 25 bases lying between them. The CDR3 spells CASSPNREGAGNAETQYF. CDR3 nucleotides: TGCGCCAGCAGCCCCAATCGCGAGGGGGCGGGAAATGCAGAGACCCAGTACTTC.

This clonotype was seen a few times. The gene calls are TRBV7-2 and TRBJ2-7; the match to TRBD2 covers 13 bases. The CDR3 covers 18 residues. The germline gives CDR1 SGHTA, CDR2 FQGNSA. V was pared by 0 bases and J by 7 bases, with 12 bases of the junction left unmatched. Written as DNA, the CDR3 is TGTGCCAGCAGCTTAGCACCTCGACTAGCGGGGGGACATAGGGAGCAGTACTTC. This sequence encodes CASSLAPRLAGGHREQYF.

This clonotype was seen ten or more times. The chain combines TRBV5-1 with TRBJ2-1; D remains ambiguous. Trimming left V 5 bases short and J 3 bases short, with 6 bases between. The CDR3 spans 12 residues. Germline V gene lookup returns CDR1 SGHRS and CDR2 YFSETQ. CDR3 region: CASRENYNEQFF. The DNA for the CDR3 is TGCGCCAGCAGGGAAAACTACAATGAGCAGTTCTTC.

In this sample, this clonotype turned up a few times. The chain recombines TRBV29-1 with TRBJ2-7, with D perhaps TRBD1 (6 bases). V lost 2 bases, J lost 6 bases, and 11 bases lay in between. This CDR3 spans 12 amino acids. Germline lookup yields CDR1 SQVTM and CDR2 ANQGSEA. CDR3 loop: CSVEWQGSEQYF. The DNA for the CDR3 is TGCAGCGTTGAATGGCAGGGGAGCGAGCAGTACTTC.

V usage is TRBV10-3 and J usage is TRBJ2-3; 8 bases line up with TRBD1. J was trimmed by 4 bases and V by 8 bases; bases with no gene match: 5. This CDR3 spans 13 amino acids. Germline V lookup: CDR1 ENHRY, CDR2 SYGVKD. CDR3 sequence reads: CAIRTGGPDTQYF. CDR3 in DNA: TGTGCCATCCGCACAGGGGGACCAGATACGCAGTATTTT.

The chain has TRBV20-1 and TRBJ2-1; 10 positions match TRBD2. The J segment lost 6 bases and the V segment lost 4 bases, leaving 6 bases of the junction unmatched. Germline V CDR1 and CDR2: DFQATT, SNEGSKA (reference sequence). The CDR3 contains 14 residues. The CDR3 region is CSAIHSGGINEQFF. In DNA form, the CDR3 reads TGCAGTGCTATCCATAGCGGGGGGATCAATGAGCAGTTCTTC.

This clonotype turned up a few times. This CDR3 is CASSQGTVNTGEQYF. CDR3 coding DNA: TGTGCCAGCTCACAAGGGACCGTTAATACGGGGGAGCAGTACTTC. The chain links TRBV18 to TRBJ2-7; possibly TRBD1 or TRBD2 for D (5 bases each). CDR1 KGHSH and CDR2 LQKENI come from the germline V gene. The CDR3 spans 15 residues. V gave up 4 bases and J gave up 7 bases, with 20 bases separating them. Based on the CDR3 plus reference TRBV18 and TRBJ2-7, the full variable domain is NAGVMQNPRHLVRRRGQEARLRCSPMKGHSHVYWYRQLPEEGLKFMVYLQKENIIDESGMPKERFSAEFPKEGPSILRIQQVVRGDSAAYFCASSQGTVNTGEQYFGPGTRLTVT.

The V call is TRBV12-3 or TRBV12-4, the J call TRBJ2-2; D ambiguous. With 3 bases removed from V and 2 bases from J, the gap between germline ends came to 7 bases. This CDR3 has 14 amino acids. CDR3 protein: CASSFLLNTGELFF. The CDR3 DNA follows: TGTGCCAGCAGTTTCTTACTCAACACCGGGGAGCTGTTTTTT.

The chain carries TRBV6-1 and TRBJ2-1; tentatively, D is TRBD1 or TRBD2 (5 bases each). The CDR3 has 19 residues. Per germline, CDR1 MNHNS and CDR2 SASEGT. V was cut by 5 bases and J by 7 bases, with 30 bases left in between. The CDR3 loop is CASSQKIRDQTAKKNEQFF. The CDR3 coding sequence is TGTGCCAGCAGTCAAAAGATCCGGGACCAAACTGCAAAAAAGAATGAGCAGTTCTTC.

The chain carries TRBV29-1 and TRBJ2-5; weak D call: TRBD2 (6 bases). The V end was cut by 4 bases, the J end by 4 bases, with 19 bases between. The CDR3 has 15 amino acids. Germline CDR1 reads SQVTM; CDR2 reads ANQGSEA. DNA of the CDR3: TGCAGCGTTGGAAGGGACTTGAGGGACCGAGAGACCCAGTACTTC. Translated: CSVGRDLRDRETQYF.

The chain couples TRBV6-2 or TRBV6-3 to TRBJ2-7, with TRBD1 as a possible D gene (5 bases). Germline V gene data show CDR1 as MNHEY and CDR2 as SVGEGT. The CDR3 runs to 13 residues. V was cut by 4 bases and J by 3 bases, with 10 bases left in between. As DNA, the CDR3 is TGTGCCAGCAGTTCACCCAGGGTCTACGAGCAGTACTTC. This gives the protein CASSSPRVYEQYF.

The chain employs TRBV20-1 and TRBJ2-5; 10 bases fit TRBD1. This CDR3 comprises 14 residues. V dropped 6 bases and J dropped 3; count of bases not matched to a gene: 7. Germline values: CDR1 DFQATT, CDR2 SNEGSKA (reference sequence). The DNA for the CDR3 is TGCAGTGCAACCCCGACAGGGGGCAAAGAGACCCAGTACTTC. Residues: CSATPTGGKETQYF.

The V gene is TRBV4-2, the J gene TRBJ1-1, with D possibly matching TRBD1 (6 bases). V lost 0 bases and J 1 base, leaving 21 bases between the germline ends. Germline V gene data show CDR1 as LGHNA and CDR2 as YNFKEQ. The CDR3 covers 19 residues. DNA for the CDR3: TGTGCCAGCAGCCAAGAGGGAATGGGGGGCGTGAGAGGGAACACTGAAGCTTTCTTT. This translates into CASSQEGMGGVRGNTEAFF.

Only a few counts were recorded for this clonotype. This chain joins TRBV7-9 and TRBJ1-2; the D is unclear. The CDR3 consists of 16 residues. V gave up 2 bases and J gave up 1 base, with 14 bases separating them. Germline V gives CDR1 SEHNR, CDR2 FQNEAQ (reference sequence). CDR3 in DNA: TGTGCCAGCAGCTTACGTTCGGGGTTAGTTAACTATGGCTACACCTTC. Translating it yields CASSLRSGLVNYGYTF.

This clonotype is deemed medium-sized. CDR3 in DNA: TGCAGTGCTAGTCGTGGTTTGTGGATCGAGCAGTACTTC. Its protein product is CSASRGLWIEQYF. The chain couples TRBV20-1 to TRBJ2-7; D not resolved. Trimming pared 3 bases from V and 6 bases from J, leaving 15 bases between. The germline V gene has CDR1 DFQATT and CDR2 SNEGSKA (reference sequence). The CDR3 covers 13 residues.

This clonotype was recorded a few times. The chain combines TRBV6-4 with TRBJ2-1; D uncertain. V was cut by 5 bases and J by 4 bases, with 12 bases left in between. The CDR3 is made up of 14 amino acids. The germline V gene has CDR1 MRHNA and CDR2 SNTAGT. The CDR3: CASSPSASYNEQFF. CDR3 in DNA: TGTGCCAGCAGTCCAAGCGCTAGTTACAATGAGCAGTTCTTC.

In its sample, this clonotype was seen a few times. The rearrangement joins TRBV3-1 to TRBJ2-1, with 7 bases that match TRBD2. The CDR3 consists of 16 residues. With V trimmed by 0 bases and J by 5 bases, 7 bases remained unmatched. CDR1 is LGHDT, CDR2 YNNKEL, per germline (reference sequence). CDR3 sequence (DNA): TGTGCCAGCAGCCAAGACCCACTAGCGCCCAACAATGAGCAGTTCTTC. This codes for CASSQDPLAPNNEQFF.

This chain's CDR3 is CATSDRLAGVSDTQYF. The CDR3 region has the DNA TGTGCCACCAGTGATCGTCTAGCGGGGGTATCAGATACGCAGTATTTT. This chain connects TRBV24-1 to TRBJ2-3, with TRBD2 matching 10 bases. CDR1 and CDR2 (germline): KGHDR, SFDVKD. The CDR3 is 16 residues long. The V gene end was trimmed by 3 bases and the J gene end by 4 bases; junction bases not matched to a gene: 6.

This clonotype was detected only a few times. This sequence joins TRBV4-2 and TRBJ2-7; no reliable D call. The CDR3 runs 14 residues. Germline V gives CDR1 LGHNA, CDR2 YNFKEQ. Trimming stripped 0 bases from V and 9 bases from J, with 15 bases between. The CDR3 DNA reads TGTGCCAGCAGCCAAGAGGCAGAACCCCACCTGCAGTACTTC. Encoded protein: CASSQEAEPHLQYF.

This clonotype has a single count. The rearrangement uses TRBV15 and TRBJ2-2; no clear D gene. This CDR3 region has 14 residues. The V end lost 4 bases, the J end lost 8 bases, and 14 bases lay between the germline ends. Per the germline V gene, CDR1 is LNHNV and CDR2 is YYDKDF (reference sequence). CDR3 bases: TGTGCCACCAGCAACCGACCTCAAGGGGGGGAGCTGTTTTTT. Its translation: CATSNRPQGGELFF.

This clonotype was recorded a few times. The rearrangement links TRBV7-8 to TRBJ2-5, with TRBD1 identical over 10 bases. CDR1 and CDR2 (germline): SGHVS, FQNEAQ. The trim removed 3 bases at V and 5 bases at J, leaving 6 bases unmatched. There are 15 residues in the CDR3. The CDR3 DNA reads as TGTGCCAGCAGCTTGGGGACAGGGGTGGGGGAGACCCAGTACTTC. This codes for CASSLGTGVGETQYF.

This clonotype was seen a few times. The V call is TRBV12-3 or TRBV12-4, the J call TRBJ1-5, with D maybe TRBD1 (6 bases). This CDR3 is 15 amino acids long. Trimming stripped 1 base from V and 7 bases from J, with 14 bases between. The CDR3 protein is CASSLVGGMLQPQHF. The DNA for the CDR3 is TGTGCCAGCAGTTTAGTAGGGGGAATGCTCCAGCCCCAGCATTTT.

This clonotype has a handful of counts. The rearrangement uses TRBV27 and TRBJ2-7, with 8 bases fitting TRBD2. The germline V gene encodes CDR1 MNHEY and CDR2 SMNVEV (reference sequence). Trimming at V came to 5 bases and at J to 5 bases, leaving 14 bases not matched to a gene. This CDR3 spans 16 amino acids. The DNA of the CDR3 is TGTGCCAGCAGTAAACCTACCGGGACTAGTGTTGACGAGCAGTACTTC. Translation gives CASSKPTGTSVDEQYF.

The V gene is TRBV5-1, the J gene TRBJ2-7, with TRBD2 matching over 9 bases. The V segment lost 4 bases and the J segment 1 base; nucleotides outside the gene matches: 6. This CDR3 is built from 15 residues. Germline CDR1 reads SGHRS; CDR2 reads YFSETQ. The CDR3 DNA sequence: TGCGCCAGCAGCCAGTCAGCGGGGGGATCCTACGAGCAGTACTTC. This translates into CASSQSAGGSYEQYF.

The rearrangement uses TRBV12-3 or TRBV12-4 and TRBJ2-7; TRBD2 matches 8 bases. The V gene end was trimmed by 5 bases and the J gene end by 4 bases; junction bases not matched to a gene: 16. The CDR3 covers 17 residues. The CDR3 protein is CASSPGPFPGGRYEQYF. As DNA, the CDR3 is TGTGCCAGCAGTCCCGGCCCCTTCCCGGGGGGGAGATACGAGCAGTACTTC.

This clonotype was observed a handful of times. V is TRBV2 and J is TRBJ2-7; weak D call: TRBD1 (6 bases). CDR3 length: 14 residues. The V and J ends lost 10 bases and 9 bases respectively, with 25 bases between them. CDR1 is SNHLY and CDR2 is FYNNEI in the germline V gene. The CDR3 reads CANIEGGIGARQYF. CDR3 sequence (DNA): TGTGCCAACATCGAAGGGGGTATCGGGGCCCGGCAGTACTTC.